This T cell receptor beta chain was found in a study of Graves' ophthalmopathy and Graves' hyperthyroidism. The CDR3 is 15 residues long. Germline V gene data show CDR1 as SGHKS and CDR2 as YYEKEE (reference sequence). V lost 4 bases, J lost 7 bases, and 20 bases lay in between. Regarding the study as a whole: The 13-signature model separated ophthalmopathy from stable hyperthyroidism at just under 90% sensitivity and roughly 81% specificity. Blood was where most expanded thyroid clonotypes above 0.001 frequency also turned up.

This clonotype was observed a few times. Its cognate antigen is unknown. Researchers took RNA transcripts and amplified TCR beta CDR3 regions from them. Second-round multiplex PCR came after first-round RT-PCR with HTBI primers. MiXCR, run by TCRdb on the multiplex PCR reads, gives a single entry per CDR3 protein. The sample consists of 400,000 or so distinct CDR3 sequences, roughly 14% of them appearing once. Newly diagnosed, the hyperthyroidism patients had under 2 months' duration and were aged 18 to 65. The receptor was isolated from a woman younger than 30 with stable Graves' hyperthyroidism. Material for sequencing was peripheral blood. The chain uses TRBV5-5 and TRBJ2-5, with D maybe TRBD2 (6 bases). The CDR3 DNA reads TGTGCCAGCAGCCGGGGGACGGCTAACATTCGGACCCAGTACTTC. Protein sequence: CASSRGTANIRTQYF.